A single sample gave rise to the 12 T cell receptor beta chains below, sequenced in a study of T-cell reconstitution after alpha-beta-depleted transplantation in children listed by TCRdb under 2016. The library was produced with PCR. Instrument used: Illumina HiSeq 2500. Molecular barcoding was employed in the preparation of TCR libraries, with unique molecular identifiers being used to normalize TCRbeta repertoire quantification. Using fastp trimming at Q25 and MiXCR clonotype assembly, TCRdb reanalyzed the public sequencing data and kept in-frame beta chains. Rows merge per CDR3 protein into single entries with the most common DNA and genes. The sample data list about 690,000 distinct CDR3 sequences, and roughly 17% of these were observed just once. In total, the top ten clones hold approximately 1% of the sample. The sequences come from PBMCs from the stem cell graft donor, collected from the stem cell graft. The source of these receptors is a human donor who donated a stem cell graft to a child with acute myeloid leukemia.

This clonotype was detected many times. The V gene is TRBV20-1, the J gene TRBJ2-5, with D perhaps TRBD1 or TRBD2 (7 bases each). The germline V and J ends were trimmed by 5 bases and 0 bases, with 10 bases remaining between them. Germline-derived CDR1 and CDR2 are DFQATT and SNEGSKA (reference sequence). The CDR3 covers 13 residues. CDR3 coding DNA: TGCAGTGCTCCAGGGGGGGACCAAGAGACCCAGTACTTC. It yields the protein CSAPGGDQETQYF.

To note about this clonotype: One base away lies a much larger clone, so this may be a sequencing read error. The CDR3 reads CAISEGTTGNTTYF. CDR3 bases: TGTGCCATCAGTGAGGGGACTACTGGAAACACCACATATTTT. The chain links TRBV10-3 to TRBJ1-3; the D gene is possibly TRBD1 (5 bases). Germline CDR1 ENHRY, CDR2 SYGVKD. CDR3 length: 14 amino acids.

This clonotype has just a few counts. The chain is built from TRBV12-3 or TRBV12-4 and TRBJ2-5; no reliable D call. V was clipped by 4 bases and J by 1 base, with 10 bases between them. CDR3 length equals 14 residues. CDR3 protein: CASSWSGFQETQYF. The CDR3 nucleotides are TGTGCCAGCAGTTGGTCCGGGTTCCAAGAGACCCAGTACTTC.

The chain is built from TRBV11-2 and TRBJ2-7; the D gene is possibly TRBD1 (5 bases). The CDR3 totals 15 residues. Deletions cut 2 bases from V and 5 bases from J, with 16 bases between. The germline CDR1 and CDR2 sequences are SGHAT and FQNNGV. The CDR3, as DNA: TGTGCCAGCAGCTTACAGGGTCGTGGGGCTGACGAGCAGTACTTC. Its translation is CASSLQGRGADEQYF.

This clonotype appeared a few times. The V and J genes are TRBV15 and TRBJ2-3; D gene ambiguous. V was clipped by 0 bases and J by 3 bases, with 7 bases between them. CDR3 length: 14 residues. Germline V CDR1 and CDR2: LNHNV, YYDKDF (reference sequence). The CDR3 DNA follows: TGTGCCACCAGCAGAGATCAAAGAACAGATACGCAGTATTTT. This sequence encodes CATSRDQRTDTQYF.

Only a few counts were recorded for this clonotype. This rearrangement joins TRBV7-2 to TRBJ1-1; D is unresolved. With 4 bases removed from V and 0 bases from J, the gap between germline ends came to 12 bases. The CDR3 runs 15 residues. Germline lookup yields CDR1 SGHTA and CDR2 FQGNSA. The CDR3 bases are TGTGCCAGCAGCTACAGAGGGCAAATGAACACTGAAGCTTTCTTT. Its translation: CASSYRGQMNTEAFF.

The sample holds many counts of this clonotype. J is TRBJ2-1 and V is TRBV12-3 or TRBV12-4; D gene uncertain. The V end lost 7 bases, the J end lost 3 bases, and 10 bases lay between the germline ends. CDR3 length: 13 amino acids. The DNA for the CDR3 is TGTGCCAGCACACCAAGGGTCTACAATGAGCAGTTCTTC. This encodes CASTPRVYNEQFF.

V usage is TRBV20-1 and J usage is TRBJ1-2; no clear D. The germline V gene has CDR1 DFQATT and CDR2 SNEGSKA (reference sequence). The CDR3 totals 10 residues. The germline V and J ends were trimmed by 6 bases and 6 bases, with 8 bases remaining between them. CDR3 residues: CSANGDGYTF. In DNA form, the CDR3 reads TGCAGTGCGAATGGGGATGGCTACACCTTC.

The V and J genes are TRBV12-3 or TRBV12-4 and TRBJ1-1, with unresolved D. The CDR3 sequence is 13 residues long. The V gene lost 5 bases and the J gene lost 1 base, with 8 bases spanning the gap. The CDR3 loop reads CASSEVQNTEAFF. The CDR3 DNA sequence: TGTGCCAGCAGTGAGGTGCAGAACACTGAAGCTTTCTTT.

This clonotype showed up just a few times. The J gene is TRBJ2-2, the V gene TRBV5-5; D not certain. V lost 6 bases and J 6 bases, leaving 9 bases between the germline ends. Germline values: CDR1 SGHKS, CDR2 YYEKEE (reference sequence). The CDR3 sequence is 12 residues long. The CDR3 spells CASIRNPGELFF. As DNA, the CDR3 is TGTGCCAGCATTCGGAATCCCGGGGAGCTGTTTTTT.

This clonotype has just a few counts. The chain has TRBV7-3 and TRBJ1-2; TRBD1 agrees at 8 bases. The CDR3 is 13 residues long. The germline CDR1 and CDR2 sequences are SGHTA and FQGTGA. The V gene end was trimmed by 5 bases and the J gene end by 8 bases; junction bases not matched to a gene: 7. The chain's CDR3 is CASSTRTGTGYTF. CDR3 bases: TGTGCCAGCAGCACCCGGACAGGGACCGGCTACACCTTC.

The gene calls are TRBV9 and TRBJ2-6; D not resolved. Trimming took off 2 bases at V and 0 bases at J, with 9 bases between the two ends. This CDR3 is 16 amino acids long. CDR1 SGDLS and CDR2 YYNGEE come from the germline V gene. The CDR3 protein is CASSVRLDSGANVLTF. CDR3 nucleotide sequence: TGTGCCAGCAGCGTTAGACTGGACTCTGGGGCCAACGTCCTGACTTTC.